This T cell receptor beta chain was observed in a study of T-cell reconstitution after alpha-beta-depleted transplantation in children. Study-level points and caveats: About two months after transplant, alpha-beta T cells reportedly came from several hundred expanded graft clones. T-cell numbers and diversity, one year after transplant, stemmed largely from T cells that were newly produced. The study traced high day-60 TCRbeta diversity in some patients to surviving recipient T cells and thymic progenitors.

From germline, CDR1 is MGHDK and CDR2 SYGVNS. This CDR3 comprises 16 residues. The J segment lost 4 bases and the V segment lost 2 bases, leaving 6 bases of the junction unmatched. Unique molecular identifiers were built into the TCRbeta library. TCRdb recomputed calls from the PCR reads with MiXCR, one row per CDR3 protein. Altogether around 580,000 distinct CDR3 sequences are present, around 23% being singletons, with the ten largest covering approximately 14%. Points on this clonotype: Its target is not known.

The TCR was taken from a boy less than two years old who had a stem cell transplant for acute myeloid leukemia, so the T cells may come from the graft donor. This chain links TRBV25-1 with TRBJ2-5; 11 bases map to TRBD2. Sequencing was performed on PBMCs, mostly from graft donor cells, taken 360 days after TCRalphabeta/CD19-depleted stem cell transplant. CDR3 loop: CASSERRLAGPETQYF. CDR3 DNA: TGTGCCAGCAGTGAACGCCGACTAGCGGGGCCAGAGACCCAGTACTTC.